The 25 T cell receptor beta chains listed next were all sequenced from one sample in a study of blood T cell repertoires in COVID-19. Clones were sequenced by immunoSEQ multiplex PCR, and TCRdb holds only the in-frame ones, with some missing. The sample consists of about 60,000 clones, roughly 80% of them appearing once. Specimen: peripheral blood. The receptor set was obtained from a man in his fifties or sixties with acute or convalescent COVID-19.

The chain combines TRBV9 with TRBJ2-3; 9 nucleotides match TRBD2. CDR3 size: 15 residues. Germline CDR1 reads SGDLS; CDR2 reads YYNGEE. V dropped 7 bases and J dropped 0; count of bases not matched to a gene: 6. CDR3 loop: CASSSSGGSTDTQYF. CDR3 bases: TGTGCCAGCTCGAGTAGCGGGGGAAGCACAGATACGCAGTATTTT.

The chain couples TRBV4-2 to TRBJ2-3; weak D call: TRBD1 (6 bases). Germline V CDR1 and CDR2: LGHNA, YNFKEQ. With 3 bases removed from V and 2 bases from J, the gap between germline ends came to 12 bases. The CDR3 is made up of 15 amino acids. CDR3: CASSQPRQDTDTQYF. The CDR3 DNA reads TGTGCCAGCAGCCAGCCCAGACAGGACACAGATACGCAGTATTTT.

The CDR3 is CASTKGQDYRETQYF. The DNA for the CDR3 is TGTGCCAGCACCAAGGGGCAGGACTACCGGGAGACCCAGTACTTC. The rearrangement links TRBV6-5 to TRBJ2-5, with D possibly matching TRBD2 (6 bases). Looked up from germline, CDR1 is MNHEY and CDR2 is SVGAGI. V lost 7 bases to trimming and J lost 5 bases, with 20 bases between them. The length of the CDR3 is 15 residues.

The V and J genes are TRBV5-4 and TRBJ2-7, with D tentatively TRBD1 (6 bases). V dropped 1 base and J dropped 1 base, with 9 bases sitting between them. Germline CDR1 reads SGHNT; CDR2 reads YYREEE (reference sequence). CDR3 size: 14 residues. CDR3 DNA sequence: TGTGCCAGCAGCTTGTACAGGGAGTCCTACGAGCAGTACTTC. Amino acids: CASSLYRESYEQYF.

DNA of the CDR3: TGTGCCACCAGTGATTCAGGGCAGCCCCAGCATTTT. The encoded protein is CATSDSGQPQHF. The chain links TRBV24-1 to TRBJ1-5; possible D gene TRBD1, 5 bases. Germline lookup yields CDR1 KGHDR and CDR2 SFDVKD. V shed 2 bases and J shed 7 bases, with 5 bases lying between them. The CDR3 runs 12 residues.

The rearrangement uses TRBV4-1 and TRBJ1-2; TRBD1 matches 8 bases. The germline CDR1 and CDR2 sequences are MGHRA and YSYEKL. Trimming removed 1 base from V and 2 bases from J; junction bases left unmatched: 6. CDR3 size: 16 residues. DNA of the CDR3: TGCGCCAGCAGCCAAGTCGGACAGGGCCCCAACTATGGCTACACCTTC. Translation: CASSQVGQGPNYGYTF.

The rearrangement links TRBV7-2 to TRBJ1-1; no definite D call. Germline loops: CDR1 SGHTA, CDR2 FQGNSA. V gave up 4 bases and J gave up 5 bases, with 11 bases separating them. This CDR3 contains 13 residues. The CDR3 spells CASSSIPETEAFF. CDR3 nucleotide sequence: TGTGCCAGCAGCTCGATTCCGGAGACTGAAGCTTTCTTT.

V gene TRBV10-1 combines with J gene TRBJ1-2, with a tentative D call TRBD1 (6 bases). Germline V lookup: CDR1 WNHNN, CDR2 SYGVQD (reference sequence). The V gene lost 0 bases and the J gene lost 4 bases, with 21 bases spanning the gap. There are 18 residues in the CDR3. CDR3 sequence (DNA): TGCGCCAGCAGTGAGTCGATACAGGGTGAGACGGAGTCCTATGGCTACACCTTC. Protein product: CASSESIQGETESYGYTF.

The chain joins TRBV10-2 to TRBJ1-6; D is ambiguous. CDR1 WSHSY and CDR2 SAAADI come from the germline V gene. The V end was cut by 5 bases, the J end by 4 bases, with 6 bases between. The CDR3 loop spans 13 amino acids. This CDR3 is CASSQVYNSPLHF. In DNA, the CDR3 is TGCGCCAGCAGTCAGGTTTATAATTCACCCCTCCACTTT.

This clone was detected once. The gene calls are TRBV5-5 and TRBJ1-3; no firm D call. Looked up from germline, CDR1 is SGHKS and CDR2 is YYEKEE (reference sequence). This CDR3 is built from 15 residues. Deletions cut 0 bases from V and 3 bases from J, with 10 bases between. The CDR3 coding sequence is TGTGCCAGCAGCTTGGCGGGAGGGCATGGAAACACCATATATTTT. It encodes CASSLAGGHGNTIYF.

This chain uses TRBV7-2 with TRBJ1-5; 7 nucleotides align to TRBD1. This CDR3 comprises 13 residues. J lost 7 bases, V lost 4 bases, and 4 bases had no gene match. CDR1 and CDR2 from the germline V gene are SGHTA and FQGNSA. This CDR3 is CASSSGDSQPQHF. The DNA of the CDR3 is TGTGCCAGCAGCTCCGGGGACAGCCAGCCCCAGCATTTT.

The J gene is TRBJ1-2, the V gene TRBV6-1; the match to TRBD1 covers 7 bases. V lost 2 bases to trimming and J lost 5 bases; unmatched junction nucleotides: 14. Per germline, CDR1 MNHNS and CDR2 SASEGT. This CDR3 is built from 17 residues. CDR3 in DNA: TGTGCCAGCAGTGAAAGGACATATATGCGACAGGGTTATGGCTACACCTTC. This translates into CASSERTYMRQGYGYTF.

The chain joins TRBV30 to TRBJ1-1, with TRBD1 matching over 7 bases. The CDR3 length is 15 residues. Germline V gene data show CDR1 as GTSNPN and CDR2 as SVGIG (reference sequence). V trimming: 1 base; J trimming: 0 bases; junction bases outside the gene matches: 5. For the CDR3, the DNA is TGTGCCTGGAGTGGTGCAGGGGGATTGAACACTGAAGCTTTCTTT. Translated: CAWSGAGGLNTEAFF.

V is TRBV2 and J is TRBJ1-2, with D unresolved. The V end was cut by 4 bases, the J end by 7 bases, with 16 bases between. CDR1 and CDR2 (germline): SNHLY, FYNNEI. This CDR3 region has 14 residues. The CDR3 region has the DNA TGTGCCAGCAGTGCCCAACGGGGATCGGGTGGCTACACCTTC. This codes for CASSAQRGSGGYTF.

The chain carries TRBV12-3 or TRBV12-4 and TRBJ1-1; 7 bases are shared with TRBD1. V shed 5 bases, J shed 6 bases, and the junction held 6 bases outside the gene matches. The CDR3 spans 13 residues. DNA of the CDR3: TGTGCCAGCAGTCCTAGGACAGGCGCTGAAGCTTTCTTT. Translation gives CASSPRTGAEAFF.

V is TRBV19 and J is TRBJ1-1, with D unclear. The CDR3 is 15 amino acids. CDR1 and CDR2 (germline): LNHDA, SQIVND (reference sequence). V was cut by 1 base and J by 1 base, with 10 bases left in between. CDR3 protein: CASSIVGIPNTEAFF. The CDR3 DNA reads as TGTGCCAGTAGTATAGTTGGCATTCCGAACACTGAAGCTTTCTTT.

Only a few counts were recorded for this clone. This chain uses TRBV6-4 with TRBJ2-1; the match to TRBD2 covers 8 bases. Germline CDR1 is MRHNA and CDR2 is SNTAGT. V lost 3 bases and J lost 4; bases outside the gene matches: 5. This CDR3 has 15 amino acids. The CDR3 here is CASSESASGYNEQFF. The CDR3 region has the DNA TGTGCCAGCAGTGAGTCGGCTAGCGGGTACAATGAGCAGTTCTTC.

In this sample, this clone turned up a few times. V gene TRBV12-3 or TRBV12-4 combines with J gene TRBJ1-2; weak D call: TRBD1 (5 bases). The CDR3 loop spans 13 amino acids. V was shortened by 2 bases and J by 8 bases, with 12 bases between the two germline ends. The CDR3 region is CASSLRAGRGYTF. The CDR3 DNA follows: TGTGCCAGCAGTTTACGGGCAGGGCGAGGCTACACCTTC.

V gene TRBV12-3 or TRBV12-4 combines with J gene TRBJ1-1; a possible D gene is TRBD1 (5 bases). Trimming removed 6 bases from V and 6 bases from J, with 11 bases in between. The CDR3 length is 12 residues. The CDR3 DNA reads TGTGCCAGCAGCCAAGGGGTCCCTGAAGCTTTCTTT. Translation gives CASSQGVPEAFF.

This sequence joins TRBV5-4 and TRBJ2-1; D is possibly TRBD2 (6 bases). This CDR3 is 16 amino acids long. Deletions cut 4 bases from V and 7 bases from J, with 21 bases between. Germline V gene sequence: CDR1 SGHNT, CDR2 YYREEE (reference sequence). The CDR3 loop reads CASSASGRGIWNEQFF. The CDR3 DNA is TGTGCCAGCAGCGCCTCGGGCCGCGGGATTTGGAATGAGCAGTTCTTC.

This clone has more than one count but fewer than ten. Written as DNA, the CDR3 is TGCGCCAGCAGCCAAGAATTTCGACAGGGGGTTGCTGAAGCTTTCTTT. This gives the protein CASSQEFRQGVAEAFF. The rearrangement uses TRBV4-3 and TRBJ1-1; 9 nucleotides match TRBD1. The V and J ends lost 0 bases and 6 bases, in that order; junction bases with no gene match: 8. This CDR3 has 16 amino acids. The germline CDR1 and CDR2 sequences are LGHNA and YSLEER.

This sequence joins TRBV2 and TRBJ1-4, with 8 positions matching TRBD1. The junction had 5 bases not matched to a gene; V was cut back by 5 bases and J by 6 bases. Germline V gene data show CDR1 as SNHLY and CDR2 as FYNNEI. The CDR3 consists of 14 residues. The CDR3, as DNA: TGTGCCAGCAGTTACAGGGGGGCCTATGAAAAACTGTTTTTT. This sequence encodes CASSYRGAYEKLFF. Using reference TRBV2 and TRBJ1-4 for the parts outside the CDR3, the full variable domain is EPEVTQTPSHQVTQMGQEVILRCVPISNHLYFYWYRQILGQKVEFLVSFYNNEISEKSEIFDDQFSVERPDGSNFTLKIRSTKLEDSAMYFCASSYRGAYEKLFFGSGTQLSVL.

The J gene is TRBJ1-2, the V gene TRBV5-1; the match to TRBD1 covers 7 bases. V was pared by 6 bases and J by 4 bases, with 6 bases of the junction left unmatched. CDR3 length equals 13 residues. CDR1 and CDR2 from the germline V gene are SGHRS and YFSETQ. The CDR3 nucleotides read TGCGCCAGCACGGACAGGCTCGGCTATGGCTACACCTTC. Its protein is CASTDRLGYGYTF.

CDR3 sequence (DNA): TGTGCCACCAGCGACGGAGTGCAGCGGGGCTACACCTTC. The encoded protein is CATSDGVQRGYTF. V usage is TRBV15 and J usage is TRBJ1-2; the D is unclear. The CDR3 is 13 residues long. With 5 bases removed from V and 8 bases from J, the gap between germline ends came to 15 bases. Germline CDR1 LNHNV, CDR2 YYDKDF (reference sequence).

The rearrangement joins TRBV6-2 or TRBV6-3 to TRBJ1-1, with a weak D call TRBD1 (6 bases). Trimming removed 2 bases from V and 0 bases from J, with 7 bases in between. Per germline, CDR1 MNHEY and CDR2 SVGEGT. The CDR3 runs 14 residues. The CDR3 sequence is CASSYQGMNTEAFF. The CDR3 nucleotides read TGTGCCAGCAGTTACCAGGGGATGAACACTGAAGCTTTCTTT.